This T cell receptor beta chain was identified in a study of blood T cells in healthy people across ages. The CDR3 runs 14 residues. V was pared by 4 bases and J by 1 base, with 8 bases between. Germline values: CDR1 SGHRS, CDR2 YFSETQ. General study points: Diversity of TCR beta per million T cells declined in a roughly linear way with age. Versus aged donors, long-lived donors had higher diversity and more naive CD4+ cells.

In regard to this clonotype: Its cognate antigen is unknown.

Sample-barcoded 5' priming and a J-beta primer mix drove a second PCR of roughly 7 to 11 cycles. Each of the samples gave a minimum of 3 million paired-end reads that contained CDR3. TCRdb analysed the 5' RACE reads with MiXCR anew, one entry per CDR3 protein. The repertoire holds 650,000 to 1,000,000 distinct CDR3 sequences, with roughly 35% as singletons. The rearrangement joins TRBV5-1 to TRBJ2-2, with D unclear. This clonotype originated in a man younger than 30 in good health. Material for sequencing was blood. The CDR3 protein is CASSSPRNTGELFF. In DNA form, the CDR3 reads TGCGCCAGCAGCAGTCCACGGAACACCGGGGAGCTGTTTTTT.